The clone carrying this TCR beta chain was observed a few times. The target antigen is unknown. This CDR3 contains 15 residues. Germline V gene lookup returns CDR1 SQVTM and CDR2 ANQGSEA. V gave up 7 bases and J gave up 7 bases; unmatched junction bases: 14. Individual cDNA molecules received unique molecular identifiers. TCRdb fed the 5' RACE reads into MiXCR, producing one record per CDR3 protein. The table lists around 77,000 distinct CDR3 sequences, around 10% of them singletons. These data are taken from a study of early T cells in non-severe SARS-CoV-2 infection. About the research overall: Alpha and beta chains were unpaired, from unsorted whole-blood bulk RNA. Findings and limits, study-wide: Anti-spike CD8 responses were favored by VDJdb matching, which missed private and CD4 specificities.

The sample in question was whole blood, obtained at baseline. The rearrangement joins TRBV29-1 to TRBJ2-1; 9 bases map to TRBD1. The source of this sequence is an adult who was a healthcare worker with PCR-confirmed SARS-CoV-2 infection or an uninfected control (not recorded which). The CDR3 loop is CSAGTGRAQGNEQFF. The CDR3 DNA reads TGCAGCGCCGGGACAGGGAGGGCCCAGGGGAATGAGCAGTTCTTC.